These 26 T cell receptor beta chains came from one sample sequenced in a study of cytomegalovirus exposure and HLA in healthy donors. The table came from immunoSEQ multiplex PCR; TCRdb's copy has only in-frame clones and leaves some out. This table has some 170,000 clones, about 90% appearing once. Sequenced material: PBMCs. All receptors come from a man between 18 and 35 years old in good health and CMV-seropositive.

The rearrangement joins TRBV11-2 to TRBJ2-2, with 12 bases that match TRBD2. The CDR3 spans 18 residues. Germline V gene sequence: CDR1 SGHAT, CDR2 FQNNGV. The V gene end was trimmed by 5 bases and the J gene end by 0 bases; junction bases not matched to a gene: 7. CDR3 sequence: CASSLRTSGTTNTGELFF. CDR3 DNA sequence: TGTGCCAGCAGCCTCCGGACTAGCGGGACTACGAACACCGGGGAGCTGTTTTTT. Full variable domain (remainder filled in from reference TRBV11-2 and TRBJ2-2): EAGVAQSPRYKIIEKRQSVAFWCNPISGHATLYWYQQILGQGPKLLIQFQNNGVVDDSQLPKDRFSAERLKGVDSTLKIQPAKLEDSAVYLCASSLRTSGTTNTGELFFGEGSRLTVL.

The chain carries TRBV4-1 and TRBJ2-1; 14 nucleotides agree with TRBD2. Germline V gives CDR1 MGHRA, CDR2 YSYEKL. The CDR3 consists of 17 residues. V was clipped by 2 bases and J by 9 bases; unmatched bases: 9. The CDR3 nucleotides read TGCGCCAGCAGCCAAACGATGGTGGGACTAGCGGGAGTTGAGCAGTTCTTC. Its translation: CASSQTMVGLAGVEQFF.

The rearrangement uses TRBV7-9 and TRBJ2-7, with D tentatively TRBD1 (6 bases). Trimming shortened V by 3 bases and J by 2 bases, and 11 bases separated the two germline ends. Germline V CDR1 and CDR2: SEHNR, FQNEAQ (reference sequence). The CDR3 spans 14 residues. The CDR3: CASSLAGQTYEQYF. CDR3 DNA sequence: TGTGCCAGCAGCTTGGCCGGACAGACCTACGAGCAGTACTTC.

The chain employs TRBV2 and TRBJ2-2; 7 bases fit TRBD1. This CDR3 contains 19 residues. After removal of 6 bases from V and 0 bases from J, the junction contained 16 bases not matched to a gene. The germline V gene encodes CDR1 SNHLY and CDR2 FYNNEI. The CDR3 DNA sequence: TGTGCCAGCAGGGAAATTACCGGGACAGCCAATGCGAACACCGGGGAGCTGTTTTTT. Protein product: CASREITGTANANTGELFF.

V and J are TRBV12-5 and TRBJ2-7; D is possibly TRBD2 (5 bases). V lost 5 bases and J 0 bases, leaving 11 bases between the germline ends. CDR1 is LGHNT, CDR2 FRNRAP, per germline. CDR3 length: 14 amino acids. CDR3 bases: TGTGCTAGTGGTCCCGGACTGGTCTCCTACGAGCAGTACTTC. It is translated as CASGPGLVSYEQYF. Full variable domain (missing parts from reference TRBV12-5 and TRBJ2-7): DARVTQTPRHKVTEMGQEVTMRCQPILGHNTVFWYRQTMMQGLELLAYFRNRAPLDDSGMPKDRFSAEMPDATLATLKIQPSEPRDSAVYFCASGPGLVSYEQYFGPGTRLTVT.

The rearrangement links TRBV7-9 to TRBJ2-4; 11 bases map to TRBD2. J was trimmed by 9 bases and V by 5 bases; bases with no gene match: 9. Germline V gene lookup returns CDR1 SEHNR and CDR2 FQNEAQ (reference sequence). The CDR3 is 15 residues long. The CDR3 protein is CASSLSGRASGIQYF. CDR3 coding DNA: TGTGCCAGCAGCCTTAGCGGGAGGGCCAGTGGCATTCAGTACTTC.

The V gene is TRBV7-9, the J gene TRBJ2-2; 8 bases match TRBD1. The germline V gene encodes CDR1 SEHNR and CDR2 FQNEAQ (reference sequence). The ends lost 5 bases at V and 0 bases at J; junction bases unmatched: 8. The CDR3 is made up of 17 amino acids. CDR3 coding DNA: TGTGCCAGCAGCCGGACAGGGAGGATTGCGAACACCGGGGAGCTGTTTTTT. This sequence encodes CASSRTGRIANTGELFF.

The V call is TRBV27, the J call TRBJ1-5; 8 nucleotides match TRBD1. Germline V gene data show CDR1 as MNHEY and CDR2 as SMNVEV (reference sequence). V gave up 5 bases and J gave up 5 bases; unmatched junction bases: 8. CDR3 size: 15 residues. This chain's CDR3 is CASSPLTGVDQPQHF. The CDR3 DNA reads TGTGCCAGCAGTCCGCTGACAGGGGTGGATCAGCCCCAGCATTTT.

J is TRBJ2-7 and V is TRBV14; 7 bases map to TRBD1. The germline CDR1 and CDR2 sequences are SGHDN and FVKESK. V shed 4 bases and J 4 bases; nucleotides not matched to a gene: 10. CDR3 length: 15 residues. CDR3 residues: CASSLRFTGAYEQYF. In DNA, the CDR3 is TGTGCCAGCAGCCTCAGGTTCACAGGGGCTTACGAGCAGTACTTC.

The rearrangement joins TRBV19 to TRBJ1-2; the D gene is possibly TRBD1 (5 bases). V was cut by 3 bases and J by 7 bases, with 9 bases left in between. Germline V lookup: CDR1 LNHDA, CDR2 SQIVND (reference sequence). The CDR3 runs 12 residues. The CDR3 coding sequence is TGTGCCAGTAGTATTGACAGTTTTGGCTACACCTTC. Its protein is CASSIDSFGYTF.

In its sample, this clone was seen once. This chain joins TRBV5-1 and TRBJ1-1, with no clear D. With 0 bases removed from V and 0 bases from J, the gap between germline ends came to 9 bases. The V gene's germline CDR1 is SGHRS and CDR2 YFSETQ. CDR3 length: 15 residues. The CDR3 DNA is TGCGCCAGCAGCTTGGCACCAGGAATGAACACTGAAGCTTTCTTT. It specifies CASSLAPGMNTEAFF.

The rearrangement uses TRBV4-1 and TRBJ2-7; 9 nucleotides agree with TRBD1. There are 15 residues in the CDR3. CDR1 is MGHRA and CDR2 is YSYEKL in the germline V gene. V was pared by 2 bases and J by 5 bases, with 7 bases of the junction left unmatched. CDR3 sequence: CASSQPRDRDHEQYF. CDR3 coding DNA: TGCGCCAGCAGCCAACCCCGGGACAGGGACCACGAGCAGTACTTC.

The chain couples TRBV28 to TRBJ1-2, with 8 bases fitting TRBD1. Germline trimming cut 8 bases from V and 3 bases from J; bases unmatched to any gene: 5. The CDR3 spans 13 residues. Per the germline V gene, CDR1 is MDHEN and CDR2 is SYDVKM. The CDR3 nucleotides read TGTGCCAGCCAGGGGGCCGAACACTATGGCTACACCTTC. This encodes CASQGAEHYGYTF.

This chain uses TRBV27 with TRBJ2-1; 10 nucleotides align to TRBD2. Germline V gives CDR1 MNHEY, CDR2 SMNVEV (reference sequence). The CDR3 is 17 amino acids. Trimming at V came to 2 bases and at J to 4 bases, leaving 8 bases not matched to a gene. This CDR3 reads CASSLLAGAPGYNEQFF. The DNA for the CDR3 is TGTGCCAGCAGTTTACTAGCGGGAGCCCCAGGGTACAATGAGCAGTTCTTC.

CDR3: CASSGGRGQTNEKLFF. The DNA of the CDR3 is TGTGCCAGCAGTGGCGGCAGGGGGCAAACTAATGAAAAACTGTTTTTT. The rearrangement uses TRBV6-1 and TRBJ1-4, with TRBD1 matching over 8 bases. Germline loops: CDR1 MNHNS, CDR2 SASEGT. This CDR3 region has 16 residues. V gave up 4 bases and J gave up 1 base; unmatched junction bases: 5.

A single count supports this clone. This rearrangement joins TRBV19 to TRBJ2-7, with 11 bases lining up with TRBD2. V shed 5 bases and J 4 bases; nucleotides not matched to a gene: 7. CDR1 and CDR2 (germline): LNHDA, SQIVND (reference sequence). The CDR3 is 15 amino acids. Written as DNA, the CDR3 is TGTGCCAGTAGTGCAACTAGCGGGGGAGAATACGAGCAGTACTTC. Its translation: CASSATSGGEYEQYF.

The chain carries TRBV30 and TRBJ1-3; D ambiguous. The CDR3 runs 11 residues. Between the trimmed V and J ends, which lost 2 bases and 4 bases, there was a span of 3 bases. Germline V CDR1 and CDR2: GTSNPN, SVGIG (reference sequence). The CDR3 protein is CAWSSGNTIYF. The CDR3 DNA reads TGTGCCTGGAGTTCAGGAAACACCATATATTTT.

The genes are TRBV11-3 and TRBJ2-3; D is uncertain. Between the trimmed V and J ends, which lost 5 bases and 1 base, there was a span of 7 bases. Germline CDR1 and CDR2: SGHNT and YENEEA. The CDR3 loop spans 13 amino acids. CDR3 loop: CASSPSGTDTQYF. For the CDR3, the DNA is TGTGCCAGCAGCCCTTCGGGCACAGATACGCAGTATTTT.

The chain links TRBV13 to TRBJ2-7; D is perhaps TRBD2 (5 bases). The CDR3 is made up of 15 amino acids. From germline, CDR1 is PRHDT and CDR2 FYEKMQ (reference sequence). V lost 5 bases and J 0 bases, leaving 14 bases between the germline ends. CDR3 in DNA: TGTGCCAGCAGCCCCCCGAGAGCGGACTCCTACGAGCAGTACTTC. This gives the protein CASSPPRADSYEQYF.

The chain carries TRBV7-3 and TRBJ2-1; 8 nucleotides line up with TRBD1. The germline gives CDR1 SGHTA, CDR2 FQGTGA. This CDR3 has 15 amino acids. J gave up 2 bases and V 3 bases, and 3 bases lay outside the gene matches. The CDR3 loop reads CASSFQGATYNEQFF. The DNA for the CDR3 is TGTGCCAGCAGCTTCCAGGGGGCTACCTACAATGAGCAGTTCTTC.

The rearrangement joins TRBV5-1 to TRBJ1-2; no firm D call. V lost 0 bases and J 2 bases, leaving 11 bases between the germline ends. The CDR3 has 15 residues. CDR1 and CDR2 (germline): SGHRS, YFSETQ. This CDR3 is CASSLVGETNYGYTF. CDR3 in DNA: TGCGCCAGCAGCTTGGTTGGGGAGACGAACTATGGCTACACCTTC.

V and J are TRBV9 and TRBJ2-7; 9 bases map to TRBD1. In germline, CDR1 is SGDLS, CDR2 YYNGEE. The CDR3 is made up of 15 amino acids. After removal of 3 bases from V and 2 bases from J, the junction contained 6 bases not matched to a gene. The CDR3 region is CASSAGTGKPYEQYF. The CDR3 coding sequence is TGTGCCAGCAGCGCTGGGACAGGGAAGCCCTACGAGCAGTACTTC.

The chain couples TRBV11-2 to TRBJ2-3; 13 bases map to TRBD2. Germline assignment: CDR1 SGHAT and CDR2 FQNNGV. The CDR3 has 17 amino acids. The V and J ends lost 1 base and 2 bases, in that order; junction bases with no gene match: 3. In DNA form, the CDR3 reads TGTGCCAGCAGCTTAGGGACTAGCGGGAGTTTCACAGATACGCAGTATTTT. Encoded protein: CASSLGTSGSFTDTQYF.

This clone was found a few times. The chain carries TRBV9 and TRBJ2-6, with TRBD2 as a possible D gene (6 bases). The CDR3 is 15 amino acids. CDR1 is SGDLS, CDR2 YYNGEE, per germline. V was shortened by 4 bases and J by 0 bases, with 8 bases between the two germline ends. The CDR3 region has the DNA TGTGCCAGCAGCATAGCGGTCTCTGGGGCCAACGTCCTGACTTTC. The encoded protein is CASSIAVSGANVLTF.

In its sample, this clone was seen a few times. The chain employs TRBV2 and TRBJ2-7; TRBD1 might be the D (6 bases). CDR3 length equals 12 residues. Trimming stripped 5 bases from V and 3 bases from J, with 8 bases between. In germline, CDR1 is SNHLY, CDR2 FYNNEI. The CDR3 loop is CASSLDSYEQYF. DNA for the CDR3: TGTGCCAGCAGTCTGGACAGCTACGAGCAGTACTTC.

The V call is TRBV25-1, the J call TRBJ2-3, with D possibly being TRBD1 (8 bases). CDR1 is MGHDK and CDR2 is SYGVNS in the germline V gene. Trimming stripped 3 bases from V and 6 bases from J, with 13 bases between. The CDR3 extends over 14 amino acids. The CDR3 protein is CASSETGEGDTQYF. The CDR3 DNA reads as TGTGCCAGCAGTGAGACAGGGGAGGGGGATACGCAGTATTTT.